This is a list of T cell receptor beta chains from one sample in a study of CD8 T cells in ankylosing spondylitis. TCRdb re-derived calls from the 5' RACE reads in MiXCR, one entry per CDR3 protein. The table lists approximately 90,000 distinct CDR3 sequences, almost 8.5% of them singletons. The sample comprised blood, either unsorted or a sorted T cell fraction (not recorded which). All receptors come from a male donor with ankylosing spondylitis or in good health (not recorded which). Each CDR3 is given with its conserved first and last residue. Each record gives: V gene, D gene, clone size, J gene, CDR3 DNA, CDR3 protein. D genes are given only for firm matches. The size field is filled for only some rows; it gives once, few, many or a size class.

v_call: TRBV5-6; d_call: -; clone_size: many; j_call: TRBJ2-1; cdr3_nt: TGTGCCAGCAGCTTCGCAAGGGATGAGCAGTTCTTC; cdr3_aa: CASSFARDEQFF
v_call: TRBV20-1; d_call: -; clone_size: -; j_call: TRBJ2-3; cdr3_nt: TGCAGTGCTGACGGGGGCACAGATACGCAGTATTTT; cdr3_aa: CSADGGTDTQYF
v_call: TRBV20-1; d_call: TRBD2; clone_size: many; j_call: TRBJ2-7; cdr3_nt: TGCAGTGCTAGAGTGGTACTAGCGGGTTCCTACGAGCAGTACTTC; cdr3_aa: CSARVVLAGSYEQYF
v_call: TRBV12-3/TRBV12-4; d_call: TRBD2; clone_size: many; j_call: TRBJ2-4; cdr3_nt: TGTGCCAGCAGTTTACGTAGGGAGGGTCCCAAAAACATTCAGTACTTC; cdr3_aa: CASSLRREGPKNIQYF
v_call: TRBV7-6; d_call: TRBD1; clone_size: many; j_call: TRBJ1-2; cdr3_nt: TGTGCCAGCAGCTTAAGGGACAGGGGGGACTATGGCTACACCTTC; cdr3_aa: CASSLRDRGDYGYTF
v_call: TRBV21-1; d_call: -; clone_size: once; j_call: TRBJ1-2; cdr3_nt: TGTGCCAGCAGCAAAACGTCAGCTGGCTACACCTTC; cdr3_aa: CASSKTSAGYTF
v_call: TRBV7-8; d_call: TRBD2; clone_size: few; j_call: TRBJ2-3; cdr3_nt: TGTGCCAGCAGCTTAGCAGCGGGGGCGGAACCGAGCACAGATACGCAGTATTTT; cdr3_aa: CASSLAAGAEPSTDTQYF
v_call: TRBV4-3; d_call: -; clone_size: few; j_call: TRBJ1-5; cdr3_nt: TGCGCCAGCAGCCAAACGATCGATATCAATCAGCCCCAGCATTTT; cdr3_aa: CASSQTIDINQPQHF
v_call: TRBV27; d_call: TRBD2; clone_size: many; j_call: TRBJ2-7; cdr3_nt: TGTGCCAGCAGTTTGTCGGGCGGGAGTCGGAACGAGCAGTACTTC; cdr3_aa: CASSLSGGSRNEQYF
v_call: TRBV12-3/TRBV12-4; d_call: -; clone_size: many; j_call: TRBJ2-7; cdr3_nt: TGTGCCAGCAGTTTCCAGTTCTCCTACGAGCAGTACTTC; cdr3_aa: CASSFQFSYEQYF
v_call: TRBV5-1; d_call: -; clone_size: -; j_call: TRBJ1-3; cdr3_nt: TGCGCCAGCAGCTTCGACAGCAGCTCTGGAAACACCATATATTTT; cdr3_aa: CASSFDSSSGNTIYF
v_call: TRBV7-2; d_call: TRBD1; clone_size: few; j_call: TRBJ2-1; cdr3_nt: TGTGCCAGCAGCTTAGCGAGGGCAGGGGGCCCCTACAATGAGCAGTTCTTC; cdr3_aa: CASSLARAGGPYNEQFF
v_call: TRBV7-3; d_call: TRBD2; clone_size: many; j_call: TRBJ2-3; cdr3_nt: TGTGCCAGCAGCTTAACGGGATCTCTAGCGGGGGGGATAACAGATACGCAGTATTTT; cdr3_aa: CASSLTGSLAGGITDTQYF
v_call: TRBV30; d_call: -; clone_size: many; j_call: TRBJ1-1; cdr3_nt: TGTGCCTGGAGGCTGAACACTGAAGCTTTCTTT; cdr3_aa: CAWRLNTEAFF
v_call: TRBV13; d_call: TRBD2; clone_size: many; j_call: TRBJ2-3; cdr3_nt: TGTGCCAGCAGCCGTATTAGAGGCGGGGGGCGTGATACGCAGTATTTT; cdr3_aa: CASSRIRGGGRDTQYF
v_call: TRBV20-1; d_call: -; clone_size: -; j_call: TRBJ1-1; cdr3_nt: TGCAGTGCTAGACAAGGTGGCGGCCGAATGAACACTGAAGCTTTCTTT; cdr3_aa: CSARQGGGRMNTEAFF
v_call: TRBV6-2/TRBV6-3; d_call: -; clone_size: many; j_call: TRBJ1-1; cdr3_nt: TGTGCCAGCAGTTACGCCACCGGGGACTCCCAGGGCCATGAAGCTTTCTTT; cdr3_aa: CASSYATGDSQGHEAFF
v_call: TRBV15; d_call: -; clone_size: -; j_call: TRBJ1-1; cdr3_nt: TGTGCCACCAGCGGACAGCCTGTCGACACTGAAGCTTTCTTT; cdr3_aa: CATSGQPVDTEAFF
v_call: TRBV12-3/TRBV12-4; d_call: -; clone_size: many; j_call: TRBJ2-1; cdr3_nt: TGTGCCAGCAGTCCTGGACACCCTAGTCTCACAATCCGCAATGAGCAGTTCTTC; cdr3_aa: CASSPGHPSLTIRNEQFF
v_call: TRBV5-1; d_call: TRBD2; clone_size: many; j_call: TRBJ2-7; cdr3_nt: TGCGCCAGCAGCTCCTTCGGGGGGGAGCAGTACTTC; cdr3_aa: CASSSFGGEQYF
v_call: TRBV10-3; d_call: TRBD2; clone_size: many; j_call: TRBJ2-2; cdr3_nt: TGTGCCATCAGGAGACTAGCGGAGAACACCGGGGAGCTGTTTTTT; cdr3_aa: CAIRRLAENTGELFF
v_call: TRBV4-2; d_call: TRBD1; clone_size: -; j_call: TRBJ1-4; cdr3_nt: TGTGCCAGCAGCCAAGACAGCCCAGGGACAGGGGAAAAACTGTTTTTT; cdr3_aa: CASSQDSPGTGEKLFF
v_call: TRBV7-2; d_call: -; clone_size: many; j_call: TRBJ2-1; cdr3_nt: TGTGCCAGCAGCTCAGGGACTGACAATGAGCAGTTCTTC; cdr3_aa: CASSSGTDNEQFF
v_call: TRBV15; d_call: TRBD2; clone_size: many; j_call: TRBJ2-1; cdr3_nt: TGTGCCACCAGCAGAGACAGACTAGCGGCCTTTAATGAGCAGTTCTTC; cdr3_aa: CATSRDRLAAFNEQFF
v_call: TRBV6-2/TRBV6-3; d_call: -; clone_size: few; j_call: TRBJ1-2; cdr3_nt: TGTGCCAGCAGTAGGACAGTGTCGGACCATGGCTACACCTTC; cdr3_aa: CASSRTVSDHGYTF
v_call: TRBV2; d_call: -; clone_size: many; j_call: TRBJ1-2; cdr3_nt: TGTGCCAGCAGTGAAGAAGGGCAGGCTATCTATGGCTACACCTTC; cdr3_aa: CASSEEGQAIYGYTF
v_call: TRBV4-3; d_call: TRBD1; clone_size: many; j_call: TRBJ2-7; cdr3_nt: TGCGCCAGCAGCCTCCGACTTGGGACAGGGGTCTCCTACGAGCAGTACTTC; cdr3_aa: CASSLRLGTGVSYEQYF
v_call: TRBV12-3/TRBV12-4; d_call: -; clone_size: many; j_call: TRBJ1-3; cdr3_nt: TGTGCCAGCACCCTCATAGGGTCTGGAAACACCATATATTTT; cdr3_aa: CASTLIGSGNTIYF
v_call: TRBV7-2; d_call: TRBD1; clone_size: few; j_call: TRBJ1-2; cdr3_nt: TGTGCCAGCAGCTTAGGGGGGACAGGCTATGGCTACACCTTC; cdr3_aa: CASSLGGTGYGYTF
v_call: TRBV5-3; d_call: -; clone_size: -; j_call: TRBJ2-1; cdr3_nt: TGTGCCAGAATGGATCGCAGTTACAATGAGCAGTTCTTC; cdr3_aa: CARMDRSYNEQFF
v_call: TRBV12-3/TRBV12-4; d_call: TRBD1; clone_size: many; j_call: TRBJ1-2; cdr3_nt: TGTGCCAGCAGTTCATGGGCAGGGGGGTTTGCTGGCTACACCTTC; cdr3_aa: CASSSWAGGFAGYTF
v_call: TRBV7-6; d_call: -; clone_size: many; j_call: TRBJ2-1; cdr3_nt: TGTGCCAGCAGCTCCCCCCCTGGCAATGAGCAGTTCTTC; cdr3_aa: CASSSPPGNEQFF
v_call: TRBV7-2; d_call: TRBD2; clone_size: -; j_call: TRBJ2-2; cdr3_nt: TGTGCCAGCAGCCTTAGCGGGGGGACTACGAACACCGGGGAGCTGTTTTTT; cdr3_aa: CASSLSGGTTNTGELFF
v_call: TRBV2; d_call: TRBD2; clone_size: many; j_call: TRBJ2-3; cdr3_nt: TGTGCCAGCGAGCGACTAGCAAGAACAGATACGCAGTATTTT; cdr3_aa: CASERLARTDTQYF
v_call: TRBV7-2; d_call: -; clone_size: many; j_call: TRBJ1-2; cdr3_nt: TGTGCCAGCAGCCCGGGCCGTTATAAGTATGGCTACACCTTC; cdr3_aa: CASSPGRYKYGYTF
v_call: TRBV12-3/TRBV12-4; d_call: TRBD2; clone_size: many; j_call: TRBJ2-3; cdr3_nt: TGTGCCAGCACCATCGGACTAGCGGGGTGGGGAGATACGCAGTATTTT; cdr3_aa: CASTIGLAGWGDTQYF
v_call: TRBV14; d_call: TRBD1; clone_size: few; j_call: TRBJ1-4; cdr3_nt: TGTGCCAGCAGCCCCCGGACAGGGGTTTATGAAAAACTGTTTTTT; cdr3_aa: CASSPRTGVYEKLFF
v_call: TRBV14; d_call: TRBD1; clone_size: many; j_call: TRBJ2-1; cdr3_nt: TGTGCCAGCAGCCAACCGGGACAGCCGGCCAATGAGCAGTTCTTC; cdr3_aa: CASSQPGQPANEQFF
v_call: TRBV30; d_call: -; clone_size: few; j_call: TRBJ2-7; cdr3_nt: TGTGCCTGGAGTGTAAGGGGAAGGGACGAGCAGTACTTC; cdr3_aa: CAWSVRGRDEQYF
v_call: TRBV7-2; d_call: -; clone_size: few; j_call: TRBJ1-2; cdr3_nt: TGTGCCAGCAGCGGCGGAGGGGGTCCAAGGGTTTCAATCTTC; cdr3_aa: CASSGGGGPRVSIF
v_call: TRBV20-1; d_call: TRBD1; clone_size: many; j_call: TRBJ2-2; cdr3_nt: TGCAGTGCTTGGACAGGCTACACCGGGGAGCTGTTTTTT; cdr3_aa: CSAWTGYTGELFF
v_call: TRBV6-5; d_call: -; clone_size: -; j_call: TRBJ2-7; cdr3_nt: TGTGCCAGCAGTTACTTAGACGAGCAGTACTTC; cdr3_aa: CASSYLDEQYF
v_call: TRBV20-1; d_call: -; clone_size: -; j_call: TRBJ1-5; cdr3_nt: TGCAGTGCTAGCCCAGGGTTAGGCAATCAGCCCCAGCATTTT; cdr3_aa: CSASPGLGNQPQHF
v_call: TRBV7-2; d_call: TRBD1; clone_size: many; j_call: TRBJ1-2; cdr3_nt: TGTGCCAGCAGCTCACAGGACAGGGGTTTATTTGGCTACACCTTC; cdr3_aa: CASSSQDRGLFGYTF
v_call: TRBV6-2/TRBV6-3; d_call: TRBD2; clone_size: many; j_call: TRBJ2-2; cdr3_nt: TGTGCCAGCAGTGACCTACTAGCGGGGGACACCGAGACCGGGGAGCTGTTTTTT; cdr3_aa: CASSDLLAGDTETGELFF
v_call: TRBV12-3/TRBV12-4; d_call: -; clone_size: many; j_call: TRBJ1-1; cdr3_nt: TGTGCCGTAGGTATCTCGAACACTGAAGCTTTCTTT; cdr3_aa: CAVGISNTEAFF
v_call: TRBV12-3/TRBV12-4; d_call: -; clone_size: many; j_call: TRBJ2-3; cdr3_nt: TGTGCCAGTCAGGGTAATGCAGATACGCAGTATTTT; cdr3_aa: CASQGNADTQYF
v_call: TRBV5-1; d_call: TRBD2; clone_size: many; j_call: TRBJ2-7; cdr3_nt: TGCGCCAGCAGCCCAAGAAGCGGGATCACCTACGAGCAGTACTTC; cdr3_aa: CASSPRSGITYEQYF
v_call: TRBV6-5; d_call: TRBD1; clone_size: many; j_call: TRBJ2-6; cdr3_nt: TGTGCCAGCAGTTACTCAACGGGGACAGGGGAGGCCAACGTCCTGACTTTC; cdr3_aa: CASSYSTGTGEANVLTF
v_call: TRBV5-1; d_call: TRBD1; clone_size: few; j_call: TRBJ2-7; cdr3_nt: TGCGCCAGCAGCACACTTGCCGGGACAGTCTCCTACGAGCAGTACTTC; cdr3_aa: CASSTLAGTVSYEQYF
v_call: TRBV7-9; d_call: -; clone_size: many; j_call: TRBJ1-5; cdr3_nt: TGTGCCAGCAGCGATGGGGGAATTAATCAGCCCCAGCATTTT; cdr3_aa: CASSDGGINQPQHF
v_call: TRBV7-2; d_call: -; clone_size: few; j_call: TRBJ2-5; cdr3_nt: TGTGCCAGCAGGACTGGAGCGGCGGGGCAAGAGACCCAGTACTTC; cdr3_aa: CASRTGAAGQETQYF
v_call: TRBV9; d_call: -; clone_size: -; j_call: TRBJ2-3; cdr3_nt: TGTGCCAGCAGCGTAGGTGACCGCACAGATACGCAGTATTTT; cdr3_aa: CASSVGDRTDTQYF
v_call: TRBV20-1; d_call: -; clone_size: many; j_call: TRBJ2-1; cdr3_nt: TGCAGTGCTAGGGGGGGACTGCTGAACAATGAGCAGTTCTTC; cdr3_aa: CSARGGLLNNEQFF